Following are 25 T cell receptor beta chains from one sample sequenced in a study of cytomegalovirus exposure and HLA in healthy donors. Primers: 60 Vbeta forward and 13 Jbeta reverse. TCRdb's table, derived via immunoSEQ multiplex PCR, lists solely in-frame clones and lacks some. Of some 110,000 clones detected, 81% appear once; the ten largest clones hold roughly 3.9%. Input material: PBMCs. These receptors came from a woman between 25 and 40 years old in good health and CMV-seronegative.

The chain is built from TRBV5-1 and TRBJ2-7; D is unclear. Trimming removed 0 bases at V and 4 bases at J, with 17 bases between. Germline CDR1 and CDR2: SGHRS and YFSETQ. The CDR3 extends over 16 amino acids. CDR3 sequence (DNA): TGCGCCAGCAGCTTGGTTATCGGGTTGGCTCCTTACGAGCAGTACTTC. It codes for CASSLVIGLAPYEQYF.

DNA of the CDR3: TGCGCCAGCAGCAGACACGCCAAGCGGGAGGGCTCCTACAATGAGCAGTTCTTC. Translated: CASSRHAKREGSYNEQFF. The rearrangement links TRBV5-1 to TRBJ2-1; 10 bases are a match to TRBD2. Trimming removed 4 bases from V and 0 bases from J; junction bases left unmatched: 10. The CDR3 runs 18 residues. Germline CDR1 reads SGHRS; CDR2 reads YFSETQ. Looking up the rest from reference TRBV5-1 and TRBJ2-1 gives the full variable domain: KAGVTQTPRYLIKTRGQQVTLSCSPISGHRSVSWYQQTPGQGLQFLFEYFSETQRNKGNFPGRFSGRQFSNSRSEMNVSTLELGDSALYLCASSRHAKREGSYNEQFFGPGTRLTVL.

J is TRBJ1-2 and V is TRBV5-8, with 8 bases fitting TRBD1. J lost 7 bases, V lost 2 bases, and 7 bases had no gene match. The CDR3 is made up of 14 amino acids. Germline-derived CDR1 and CDR2 are SGHTS and YDEGEE. Written as DNA, the CDR3 is TGTGCCAGCAGCTTAGATCAGGGGGCCGTTGGCTACACCTTC. Translated: CASSLDQGAVGYTF.

CDR3 sequence reads: CASSWTGITGELFF. The CDR3 nucleotides read TGTGCCAGCAGTTGGACAGGGATCACCGGGGAGCTGTTTTTT. The chain links TRBV6-6 to TRBJ2-2; 8 nucleotides align to TRBD1. This CDR3 region has 14 residues. CDR1 is MNHNY, CDR2 SVGAGI, per germline (reference sequence). V was clipped by 4 bases and J by 4 bases; unmatched bases: 2.

The chain recombines TRBV6-5 with TRBJ1-5; D unclear. The CDR3 totals 13 residues. The ends were cut back, 5 bases at V and 7 bases at J, with 12 bases in the middle. Germline values: CDR1 MNHEY, CDR2 SVGAGI. CDR3 nucleotides: TGTGCCAGCAGTCGGGAGAGAATGCAGCCCCAGCATTTT. The encoded protein is CASSRERMQPQHF.

The rearrangement uses TRBV28 and TRBJ1-2; D ambiguous. Looked up from germline, CDR1 is MDHEN and CDR2 is SYDVKM. V was cut by 5 bases and J by 0 bases, with 10 bases left in between. The CDR3 has 14 amino acids. The CDR3 DNA sequence: TGTGCCAGCAGTCTCTCGGGGTCTAACTATGGCTACACCTTC. This sequence encodes CASSLSGSNYGYTF.

The J gene is TRBJ2-3, the V gene TRBV7-2; D possibly corresponds to TRBD2 (6 bases). V was clipped by 4 bases and J by 4 bases, with 12 bases between them. This CDR3 is 14 amino acids long. Per germline, CDR1 SGHTA and CDR2 FQGNSA. As DNA, the CDR3 is TGTGCCAGCAGCTCCCTGACGGGGGCAGATACGCAGTATTTT. Protein: CASSSLTGADTQYF.

This clone showed up just once. The CDR3 spells CASSLAAGGETQYF. Here the CDR3 DNA reads TGTGCCAGCAGCTTAGCGGCCGGGGGGGAGACCCAGTACTTC. The chain couples TRBV7-9 to TRBJ2-5; TRBD2 aligns across 7 bases. J gave up 5 bases and V 0 bases, and 3 bases lay outside the gene matches. Germline loops: CDR1 SEHNR, CDR2 FQNEAQ (reference sequence). The CDR3 contains 14 residues.

This clone has ten or more counts. The CDR3 DNA reads as TGTGCCAGCAGTGACTCGACAGGGGGCTACAATGAGCAGTTCTTC. Protein product: CASSDSTGGYNEQFF. V gene TRBV6-4 combines with J gene TRBJ2-1, with 9 bases aligning to TRBD1. CDR3 size: 15 residues. V lost 0 bases, J lost 3 bases, and 0 bases stayed unmatched. Germline V lookup: CDR1 MRHNA, CDR2 SNTAGT.

The rearrangement uses TRBV4-1 and TRBJ2-7, with TRBD1 as a possible D gene (5 bases). Trimming stripped 3 bases from V and 3 bases from J, with 9 bases between. CDR3 size: 13 residues. In germline, CDR1 is MGHRA, CDR2 YSYEKL. The CDR3 loop reads CASSQTELYEQYF. The CDR3 DNA follows: TGCGCCAGCAGCCAGACAGAGCTCTACGAGCAGTACTTC.

The chain combines TRBV10-3 with TRBJ2-1; the match to TRBD2 covers 12 bases. The CDR3 is 18 amino acids. With V trimmed by 5 bases and J by 0 bases, 8 bases remained unmatched. The germline gives CDR1 ENHRY, CDR2 SYGVKD. CDR3 loop: CAISWTSGIGGSYNEQFF. As DNA, the CDR3 is TGTGCCATCAGTTGGACTAGCGGGATAGGGGGCTCCTACAATGAGCAGTTCTTC.

The chain joins TRBV6-8 to TRBJ1-3; 7 nucleotides agree with TRBD1. CDR1 is MNHGY and CDR2 is SAAAGT in the germline V gene. The CDR3 spans 18 residues. The junction had 14 bases not matched to a gene; V was cut back by 6 bases and J by 0 bases. CDR3 region: CASRARGQAPFSGNTIYF. As DNA, the CDR3 is TGTGCCAGCAGGGCACGCGGACAGGCGCCTTTCTCTGGAAACACCATATATTTT.

The sample holds one count of this clone. The chain couples TRBV27 to TRBJ2-7; 11 bases align to TRBD2. J gave up 3 bases and V 8 bases, and 12 bases lay outside the gene matches. CDR1 and CDR2 (germline): MNHEY, SMNVEV (reference sequence). The CDR3 runs 16 residues. The CDR3 loop is CASQMRLAGGHYEQYF. In nucleotides, the CDR3 is TGTGCCAGCCAGATGAGGCTAGCGGGAGGCCACTACGAGCAGTACTTC.

The rearrangement joins TRBV6-5 to TRBJ1-1; the match to TRBD1 covers 8 bases. CDR1 and CDR2 (germline): MNHEY, SVGAGI. The CDR3 covers 14 residues. The V gene end was trimmed by 6 bases and the J gene end by 5 bases; junction bases not matched to a gene: 8. The CDR3 spells CASSAGQGGTEAFF. In DNA, the CDR3 is TGTGCCAGCAGCGCCGGACAGGGAGGGACTGAAGCTTTCTTT.

This clone showed up just a few times. This chain links TRBV11-2 with TRBJ2-4; 11 bases match TRBD1. The ends lost 5 bases at V and 1 base at J; junction bases unmatched: 4. Germline-derived CDR1 and CDR2 are SGHAT and FQNNGV. CDR3 size: 16 residues. The CDR3 DNA is TGTGCCAGCAGCGAGGGACAGGGGGTTGCCAAAAACATTCAGTACTTC. It yields the protein CASSEGQGVAKNIQYF.

The chain recombines TRBV19 with TRBJ2-2, with 10 bases lining up with TRBD1. The CDR3 has 15 amino acids. V shed 9 bases and J 2 bases; nucleotides not matched to a gene: 6. Germline V gene sequence: CDR1 LNHDA, CDR2 SQIVND (reference sequence). The CDR3 bases are TGTGCCAGCCGGGGACAGGGGACAAACACCGGGGAGCTGTTTTTT. Protein sequence: CASRGQGTNTGELFF. The full variable domain, completed using reference TRBV19 and TRBJ2-2, is DGGITQSPKYLFRKEGQNVTLSCEQNLNHDAMYWYRQDPGQGLRLIYYSQIVNDFQKGDIAEGYSVSREKKESFPLTVTSAQKNPTAFYLCASRGQGTNTGELFFGEGSRLTVL.

The rearrangement links TRBV28 to TRBJ1-1, with TRBD1 matching over 7 bases. Germline V CDR1 and CDR2: MDHEN, SYDVKM. The CDR3 has 14 residues. V was pared by 3 bases and J by 1 base, with 2 bases of the junction left unmatched. CDR3 protein: CASSFWTGNTEAFF. In DNA form, the CDR3 reads TGTGCCAGCAGTTTCTGGACAGGGAACACTGAAGCTTTCTTT.

In the case of this clone: An end of the junction differs from the germline gene, which may be a read error. The V call is TRBV6-1, the J call TRBJ1-4; TRBD1 is a possible D gene (6 bases). Germline CDR1 and CDR2: MNHNS and SASEGT. CDR3 length: 16 residues. CDR3 nucleotides: TGTGCCAGCAGTGACCTCCGGACAGCGTTTTATGAAAAACTGCTTTTT. It encodes CASSDLRTAFYEKLLF.

This chain links TRBV13 with TRBJ1-1; 10 nucleotides match TRBD1. J was trimmed by 3 bases and V by 3 bases; bases with no gene match: 10. Germline V gene sequence: CDR1 PRHDT, CDR2 FYEKMQ (reference sequence). The CDR3 is 17 residues long. Here the CDR3 DNA reads TGTGCCAGCAGCTTTCCGGGACAGGGGACAGAATACACTGAAGCTTTCTTT. It is translated as CASSFPGQGTEYTEAFF.

The gene calls are TRBV4-1 and TRBJ2-2; 8 nucleotides align to TRBD2. V lost 0 bases to trimming and J lost 7 bases; unmatched junction nucleotides: 7. The CDR3 has 16 residues. CDR1 MGHRA and CDR2 YSYEKL come from the germline V gene. The CDR3, as DNA: TGCGCCAGCAGCCAAGAGACGGGAGGGCGGGACGGGGAGCTGTTTTTT. It translates to CASSQETGGRDGELFF.

The chain recombines TRBV12-5 with TRBJ2-3; TRBD2 agrees at 7 bases. This CDR3 spans 15 amino acids. The germline CDR1 and CDR2 sequences are LGHNT and FRNRAP. Trimming took 2 bases from V and 5 from J; bases not matched to a gene: 7. The CDR3 coding sequence is TGTGCTAGTGGTTTGTCTAGCGGAGGGTTAGATACGCAGTATTTT. Translating it yields CASGLSSGGLDTQYF.

The rearrangement uses TRBV28 and TRBJ2-4, with 9 bases that match TRBD2. After removal of 5 bases from V and 0 bases from J, the junction contained 20 bases not matched to a gene. Germline values: CDR1 MDHEN, CDR2 SYDVKM. CDR3 length: 21 amino acids. CDR3 amino acids: CASSLRTSAFYSEGAKNIQYF. CDR3 nucleotides: TGTGCCAGCAGTCTCCGGACTAGCGCCTTCTACTCTGAGGGAGCCAAAAACATTCAGTACTTC.

This sequence joins TRBV21-1 and TRBJ1-5. TRBV21-1 is an annotated pseudogene. The CDR3 has 17 residues. The CDR3 region is CASSRSHLPYSNQPQHF. CDR3 nucleotide sequence: TGTGCCAGCAGCAGAAGCCATCTCCCTTATAGCAATCAGCCCCAGCATTTT.

The chain carries TRBV9 and TRBJ2-2; 7 positions agree with TRBD1. The CDR3 loop spans 15 amino acids. The J segment lost 3 bases and the V segment lost 0 bases, leaving 2 bases of the junction unmatched. CDR1 and CDR2 from the germline V gene are SGDLS and YYNGEE. The DNA of the CDR3 is TGTGCCAGCAGCGTAGGGACAGGTTACACCGGGGAGCTGTTTTTT. It is translated as CASSVGTGYTGELFF.

The chain's CDR3 is CATGDTSTDTQYF. The CDR3, as DNA: TGCGCCACAGGGGACACTAGCACAGATACGCAGTATTTT. The chain uses TRBV10-1 and TRBJ2-3, with D possibly matching TRBD1 (6 bases). V lost 10 bases to trimming and J lost 0 bases, with 11 bases between them. The germline gives CDR1 WNHNN, CDR2 SYGVQD (reference sequence). This CDR3 region has 13 residues.